This TCR beta chain is from a study of beta chain features in type 1 diabetes. Study details: In all, 107,917,701 sorted cells from all samples were analyzed.

Markers CD45RO/CCR7/CD25/CD127/CD95/CD27 served to sort CD4+ naive, central memory, regulatory and stem cell-like memory cells. Germline V lookup: CDR1 SGHRS, CDR2 YFSETQ. Trimming took 4 bases from V and 1 from J; bases not matched to a gene: 4. CDR3 length: 14 residues. Expressed TCRB transcripts were sequenced after all isolated RNA was converted to cDNA. Some clones are missing from TCRdb's copy, which holds only in-frame ones; the method was immunoSEQ multiplex PCR. Of 300,000 to 450,000 clones in the sample, 9.5% to 10% were seen once. The study, taken as a whole, reports: Moderately but significantly shorter TCRB CDR3s were found in Type 1 diabetes patients in all four CD4+ subsets. Still unanswered here is whether HLA type influences TCRB rearrangement.

This clone was detected a few times. The antigen is unknown. This TCR was recovered from a young man with type 1 diabetes. What was sequenced was central memory CD4+ T cells from blood. The V and J genes are TRBV5-1 and TRBJ2-5; 7 positions agree with TRBD1. CDR3: CASSEQGTQETQYF. CDR3 nucleotide sequence: TGCGCCAGCAGCGAACAGGGGACCCAAGAGACCCAGTACTTC.